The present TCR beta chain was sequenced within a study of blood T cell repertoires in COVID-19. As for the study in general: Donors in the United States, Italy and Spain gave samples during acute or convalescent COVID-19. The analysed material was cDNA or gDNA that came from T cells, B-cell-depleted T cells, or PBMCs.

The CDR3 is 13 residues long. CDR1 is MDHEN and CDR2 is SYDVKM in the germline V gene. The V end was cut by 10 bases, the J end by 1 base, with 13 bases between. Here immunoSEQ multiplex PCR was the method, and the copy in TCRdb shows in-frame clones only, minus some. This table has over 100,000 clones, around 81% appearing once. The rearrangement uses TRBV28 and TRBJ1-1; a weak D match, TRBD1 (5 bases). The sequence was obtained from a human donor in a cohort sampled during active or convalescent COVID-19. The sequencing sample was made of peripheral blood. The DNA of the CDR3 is TGTGCCACCCACACGGACAAGAACACTGAAGCTTTCTTT. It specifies CATHTDKNTEAFF.